This T cell receptor (beta chain) came from a study of shared clonotypes between healthy human individuals. V lost 3 bases, J lost 4 bases, and 9 bases stayed unmatched. The CDR3 loop spans 15 amino acids. Germline V gives CDR1 MNHNS, CDR2 SASEGT. A deep-level run was used for the assay. Each subset's genomic DNA was shared equally among a number of immunoSEQ plates. The sequencing of unsorted PBMC DNA took place on ten immunoSEQ deep assay plates. TCRdb's table, derived via immunoSEQ multiplex PCR, lists solely in-frame clones and lacks some. Of fewer than 600,000 clones listed, 60% to 80% are singletons. Those who donated were healthy HIV-negative adults, with no recent acute infections or vaccinations reported.

The chain carries TRBV6-1 and TRBJ2-7; 7 nucleotides match TRBD1. The specimen sequenced was PBMCs. The TCR was taken from a woman aged 35 to 49 in good health. Some clones in this sample may be carry-over from other donors' samples. The CDR3 loop reads CASSDTGAPSYEQYF. CDR3 DNA: TGTGCCAGCAGTGATACAGGGGCTCCTTCGTACGAGCAGTACTTC.